This T cell receptor (beta chain) stems from a study of blood T cells in healthy people across ages. Study information: About one barcoded beta molecule per two T cells was captured by template switching.

Primers used in a second PCR of roughly 6 to 12 cycles were a sample-barcoded 5' primer and a J-beta primer mix. TCRdb reprocessed the 5' RACE reads with MiXCR, giving one entry per CDR3 protein. Among 850,000 to 950,000 distinct CDR3 sequences listed, around 30% were seen once. There are many counts of this clonotype. Extraction yielded at least 6 micrograms of total RNA per sample. Per germline, CDR1 DFQATT and CDR2 SNEGSKA (reference sequence). J lost 4 bases, V lost 0 bases, and 6 bases had no gene match. This CDR3 contains 16 residues. Specimen: blood. This chain links TRBV20-1 with TRBJ2-1; TRBD2 agrees at 10 bases. The TCR originated in a woman at least 80 years old in good health. CDR3 nucleotide sequence: TGCAGTGCTAGAGACACCCTAGCGGGGGTTTACAATGAGCAGTTCTTC. The encoded protein is CSARDTLAGVYNEQFF.